These 26 T cell receptor beta chains came from one sample sequenced in a study of OX40 agonist ivuxolimab in advanced cancers. The table came from immunoSEQ multiplex PCR; TCRdb's copy has only in-frame clones and leaves some out. The sample records about 70,000 clones, 88% being singletons. Here the sequenced sample was CD4+ or CD8+ T cells sorted from blood, taken in a trial of the OX40 agonist ivuxolimab. These receptors originate from an adult with an advanced solid tumor such as melanoma, head and neck, liver or kidney cancer.

V and J are TRBV7-2 and TRBJ2-1; maybe TRBD1 (7 bases). The CDR3 runs 16 residues. V lost 5 bases and J 4 bases, leaving 18 bases between the germline ends. CDR1 and CDR2 (germline): SGHTA, FQGNSA. CDR3 DNA: TGTGCCAGCAGCACACGACAGGGCGCGGGGTACAATGAGCAGTTCTTC. This codes for CASSTRQGAGYNEQFF.

The chain is built from TRBV11-3 and TRBJ2-7; 10 nucleotides line up with TRBD1. This CDR3 is built from 14 residues. Trimming removed 1 base from V and 3 bases from J; junction bases left unmatched: 0. The germline CDR1 and CDR2 sequences are SGHNT and YENEEA. CDR3 coding DNA: TGTGCCAGCAGCTTAGGGACAGGGGGCTACGAGCAGTACTTC. Its translation is CASSLGTGGYEQYF.

The CDR3 spells CASSLYTGGAYEQYF. The CDR3 nucleotides are TGTGCCAGCAGTTTGTATACAGGGGGGGCCTACGAGCAGTACTTC. V and J are TRBV27 and TRBJ2-7, with TRBD1 as a possible D gene (8 bases). The ends were cut back, 3 bases at V and 2 bases at J, with 14 bases in the middle. This CDR3 has 15 amino acids. The germline gives CDR1 MNHEY, CDR2 SMNVEV (reference sequence).

The J gene is TRBJ2-1, the V gene TRBV7-8, with 7 nucleotides matching TRBD2. With 5 bases clipped from V and 0 bases from J, the junction kept 4 bases outside the gene matches. This CDR3 has 15 amino acids. The germline CDR1 and CDR2 sequences are SGHVS and FQNEAQ. CDR3 coding DNA: TGTGCCAGCAGCCATGGGAGGGTCTCCTACAATGAGCAGTTCTTC. It translates to CASSHGRVSYNEQFF.

This clone was picked up one time. The V call is TRBV7-8, the J call TRBJ2-5, with no clear D. The V end was cut by 4 bases, the J end by 7 bases, with 16 bases between. Germline CDR1 SGHVS, CDR2 FQNEAQ. The CDR3 has 14 residues. The CDR3 sequence is CASSSMARLVTQYF. Written as DNA, the CDR3 is TGTGCCAGCAGCTCCATGGCGCGCCTTGTGACCCAGTACTTC.

The chain carries TRBV7-9 and TRBJ2-7; tentative D call: TRBD1 (6 bases). CDR3 size: 14 residues. The germline gives CDR1 SEHNR, CDR2 FQNEAQ (reference sequence). V lost 2 bases to trimming and J lost 0 bases, with 8 bases between them. CDR3 sequence (DNA): TGTGCCAGCAGCTTAACGACAGGCTCCTACGAGCAGTACTTC. This translates into CASSLTTGSYEQYF.

The chain employs TRBV6-1 and TRBJ1-5; D is uncertain. Trimming stripped 7 bases from V and 5 bases from J, with 12 bases between. CDR1 is MNHNS and CDR2 is SASEGT in the germline V gene. CDR3 size: 13 residues. The DNA of the CDR3 is TGTGCCAGCAATCCCAGATTAGATCAGCCCCAGCATTTT. Its translation: CASNPRLDQPQHF.

The chain combines TRBV30 with TRBJ2-7; 9 bases map to TRBD1. Germline V gene lookup returns CDR1 GTSNPN and CDR2 SVGIG (reference sequence). V was pared by 3 bases and J by 0 bases, with 6 bases of the junction left unmatched. The CDR3 is 15 residues long. CDR3 nucleotides: TGTGCCTGGAGACCCCGGGACAGGGTCTCCTACGAGCAGTACTTC. It translates to CAWRPRDRVSYEQYF.

This clone occurred once. The CDR3 DNA reads TGTGCCAGCAGCTCCACCGCGGGCGGGGAGCTGTTTTTT. Translation gives CASSSTAGGELFF. V usage is TRBV7-7 and J usage is TRBJ2-2; D might be TRBD2 (5 bases). The CDR3 is 13 residues long. With 4 bases removed from V and 7 bases from J, the gap between germline ends came to 10 bases. CDR1 SSHAT and CDR2 FNYEAQ come from the germline V gene (reference sequence).

The rearrangement links TRBV7-3 to TRBJ2-7; D is unresolved. Germline CDR1 SGHTA, CDR2 FQGTGA. The V and J ends lost 5 bases and 3 bases respectively, with 11 bases between them. The CDR3 is 13 amino acids. DNA for the CDR3: TGTGCCAGCAGCACCGGGTCCGGCTACGAGCAGTACTTC. This translates into CASSTGSGYEQYF.

The chain couples TRBV7-9 to TRBJ2-7, with D possibly being TRBD2 (5 bases). The CDR3 runs 14 residues. With 3 bases removed from V and 2 bases from J, the gap between germline ends came to 11 bases. CDR1 is SEHNR, CDR2 FQNEAQ, per germline (reference sequence). This chain's CDR3 is CASSFRGTTYEQYF. As DNA, the CDR3 is TGTGCCAGCAGCTTTCGGGGAACGACCTACGAGCAGTACTTC.

The V gene is TRBV7-3, the J gene TRBJ1-1, with no clear D. There are 13 residues in the CDR3. V was shortened by 4 bases and J by 5 bases, with 11 bases between the two germline ends. Germline CDR1 and CDR2: SGHTA and FQGTGA. This CDR3 is CASSSVGGTEAFF. For the CDR3, the DNA is TGTGCCAGCAGCTCTGTCGGTGGGACTGAAGCTTTCTTT.

The V and J genes are TRBV7-2 and TRBJ2-7, with D perhaps given as TRBD1 or TRBD2 (5 bases each). Germline-derived CDR1 and CDR2 are SGHTA and FQGNSA. V lost 5 bases, J lost 2 bases, and 7 bases lay in between. CDR3 length: 12 residues. The CDR3: CASSRGPYEQYF. DNA for the CDR3: TGTGCCAGCAGCCGGGGACCCTACGAGCAGTACTTC.

This chain connects TRBV15 to TRBJ1-5; tentatively, D is TRBD1 (5 bases). This CDR3 region has 14 residues. V lost 3 bases and J lost 4, with 10 bases in between. CDR1 is LNHNV, CDR2 YYDKDF, per germline (reference sequence). The CDR3, as DNA: TGTGCCACCAGCAGGGGGCAGGGTAATCAGCCCCAGCATTTT. Translating gives CATSRGQGNQPQHF.

The chain recombines TRBV11-2 with TRBJ2-1, with 10 bases lining up with TRBD2. J lost 2 bases, V lost 3 bases, and 4 bases had no gene match. This CDR3 comprises 16 residues. Germline CDR1 and CDR2: SGHAT and FQNNGV. CDR3 sequence reads: CASSFGGLATYNEQFF. Here the CDR3 DNA reads TGTGCCAGCAGCTTCGGGGGACTAGCGACCTACAATGAGCAGTTCTTC.

This chain connects TRBV7-8 to TRBJ2-5, with D unresolved. Germline CDR1 is SGHVS and CDR2 is FQNEAQ. The ends were cut back, 3 bases at V and 7 bases at J, with 12 bases in the middle. The CDR3 covers 13 residues. CDR3 sequence: CASSLGGEGTQYF. As DNA, the CDR3 is TGTGCCAGCAGCTTGGGCGGTGAAGGGACCCAGTACTTC.

The CDR3 nucleotides are TGTGCCAGCACCGATCGGGAAAAACTGTTTTTT. Its translation: CASTDREKLFF. The J gene is TRBJ1-4, the V gene TRBV28; D gene unclear. Trimming left V 7 bases short and J 8 bases short, with 8 bases between. From germline, CDR1 is MDHEN and CDR2 SYDVKM. The length of the CDR3 is 11 residues. Full variable domain (missing parts from reference TRBV28 and TRBJ1-4): DVKVTQSSRYLVKRTGEKVFLECVQDMDHENMFWYRQDPGLGLRLIYFSYDVKMKEKGDIPEGYSVSREKKERFSLILESASTNQTSMYLCASTDREKLFFGSGTQLSVL.

V gene TRBV30 combines with J gene TRBJ1-4; D is unresolved. The CDR3 is made up of 15 amino acids. Trimming stripped 1 base from V and 6 bases from J, with 15 bases between. Germline V gene sequence: CDR1 GTSNPN, CDR2 SVGIG (reference sequence). DNA for the CDR3: TGTGCCTGGAGTGCCTCGGTGGGCGGCTATGAAAAACTGTTTTTT. Its protein is CAWSASVGGYEKLFF.

The rearrangement joins TRBV21-1 to TRBJ1-1. TRBV21-1 is given as a pseudogene. This CDR3 spans 11 amino acids. CDR3 sequence reads: CASSIWDLAFF. DNA of the CDR3: TGTGCCAGCAGCATCTGGGATCTAGCTTTCTTT.

J is TRBJ1-4 and V is TRBV6-1; D unclear. Trimming took off 6 bases at V and 8 bases at J, with 7 bases between the two ends. In germline, CDR1 is MNHNS, CDR2 SASEGT. CDR3 length equals 11 residues. For the CDR3, the DNA is TGTGCCAGCAGGGACGCGGAAAAACTGTTTTTT. It codes for CASRDAEKLFF.

This clone was seen a single time. CDR3 sequence: CATRGNRNQPQHF. CDR3 bases: TGTGCCACCCGGGGGAATCGCAATCAGCCCCAGCATTTT. The chain employs TRBV6-5 and TRBJ1-5, with a weak D call TRBD1 (5 bases). The CDR3 totals 13 residues. CDR1 MNHEY and CDR2 SVGAGI come from the germline V gene. Trimming removed 10 bases at V and 2 bases at J, with 12 bases between.

The chain combines TRBV30 with TRBJ1-2, with D possibly matching TRBD1 (6 bases). Germline V CDR1 and CDR2: GTSNPN, SVGIG (reference sequence). Trimming removed 3 bases from V and 7 bases from J, with 12 bases in between. This CDR3 is 12 amino acids long. CDR3 residues: CAWSGGLAGYTF. CDR3 coding DNA: TGTGCCTGGAGCGGGGGGCTTGCTGGCTACACCTTC.

V gene TRBV7-2 combines with J gene TRBJ1-2; 11 bases match TRBD1. This CDR3 is 17 amino acids long. V lost 3 bases, J lost 8 bases, and 14 bases stayed unmatched. The V gene's germline CDR1 is SGHTA and CDR2 FQGNSA. CDR3 bases: TGTGCCAGCAGCTTCACCGCCGGGACAGGGGGTATTCAAGGCTACACCTTC. This encodes CASSFTAGTGGIQGYTF.

This clone has just a few counts. The chain couples TRBV2 to TRBJ2-2, with D tentatively TRBD2 (6 bases). The CDR3 has 15 residues. Germline-derived CDR1 and CDR2 are SNHLY and FYNNEI. The V gene lost 8 bases and the J gene lost 1 base, with 14 bases spanning the gap. The CDR3 DNA is TGTGCCAGCTCGCTCGACGGGGGGAACACCGGGGAGCTGTTTTTT. It encodes CASSLDGGNTGELFF.

The gene calls are TRBV9 and TRBJ2-2; 7 nucleotides match TRBD2. CDR1 and CDR2 from the germline V gene are SGDLS and YYNGEE. V dropped 4 bases and J dropped 5; count of bases not matched to a gene: 8. The CDR3 consists of 15 residues. The CDR3 sequence is CASSPIASGTGELFF. CDR3 DNA sequence: TGTGCCAGCAGCCCCATTGCTAGCGGTACCGGGGAGCTGTTTTTT. The whole variable domain, filled in from reference TRBV9 and TRBJ2-2, reads DSGVTQTPKHLITATGQRVTLRCSPRSGDLSVYWYQQSLDQGLQFLIQYYNGEERAKGNILERFSAQQFPDLHSELNLSSLELGDSALYFCASSPIASGTGELFFGEGSRLTVL.

The chain employs TRBV5-4 and TRBJ1-2, with 12 bases identical to TRBD1. Per germline, CDR1 SGHNT and CDR2 YYREEE (reference sequence). The junction had 11 bases not matched to a gene; V was cut back by 4 bases and J by 4 bases. The CDR3 contains 17 residues. CDR3 protein: CASSPGTGGNRAYGYTF. Here the CDR3 DNA reads TGTGCCAGCAGCCCCGGGACAGGGGGCAACCGCGCCTATGGCTACACCTTC.